The subject of this entry is one TCR beta chain. Its antigen is not identified. The data derive from a study of cytotoxic CD8 clonotypes in ibrutinib-treated CLL. Study background: Response samples were drawn at a median of about twelve months of treatment, range 6 to 36. There were, on average, 255,043 productive templates and approximately 94,000 productive rearrangements per sample. General study findings and limits: Public clonotypes, found uncommonly, either contracted or stayed stable on treatment.

Extraction of around 1.9 micrograms of genomic DNA from cryopreserved PBMCs supplied material for TCR beta libraries. The CDR3 is 14 residues long. From germline, CDR1 is SGHTA and CDR2 FQGNSA. Trimming at V came to 1 base and at J to 5 bases, leaving 1 base not matched to a gene. TCRdb's table, derived via immunoSEQ multiplex PCR, lists solely in-frame clones and lacks some. The sample yields about 140,000 clones, 60% to 80% seen once. The TCR originated in a human donor with chronic lymphocytic leukemia. The chain links TRBV7-2 to TRBJ2-7, with 11 bases identical to TRBD2. The sequencing used PBMCs, collected after 12 months of ibrutinib treatment. As DNA, the CDR3 is TGTGCCAGCAGCTTAGTAGCGGGAGGGAACGAGCAGTACTTC. Translating gives CASSLVAGGNEQYF.